The rows below give T cell receptor beta chains drawn from one sample of a study of blood T cell repertoires in COVID-19. Repertoires were generated with immunoSEQ multiplex PCR, while TCRdb's copy carries only in-frame clones and drops some. Of over 70,000 clones listed, more than 80% are singletons. The sample taken for sequencing was peripheral blood. These receptors came from a man older than 75 with acute or convalescent COVID-19. Each CDR3 is given with its conserved first and last residue. The D gene is left open where the match is weak. Expanded clones get a size class; other rows say once, few or many, or leave the size out.

cdr3_aa cdr3_nt cdr3_length j_call clone_size d_call v_call
CASSLGDSGSSTDTQYF TGTGCCAGCAGCTTAGGAGATTCCGGGAGTAGCACAGATACGCAGTATTTT 17 TRBJ2-3 - - TRBV7-2
CASSVGTSGRKGEQFF TGTGCCAGCAGTGTTGGGACTAGCGGGAGGAAGGGTGAGCAGTTCTTC 16 TRBJ2-1 - TRBD2 TRBV6-4
CASSPIAGGETGELFF TGCGCCAGCAGCCCTATAGCGGGAGGAGAAACCGGGGAGCTGTTTTTT 16 TRBJ2-2 - TRBD2 TRBV5-1
CASSIEGVRNSMNTEAFF TGTGCCAGTAGTATTGAGGGGGTCCGCAATTCCATGAACACTGAAGCTTTCTTT 18 TRBJ1-1 - - TRBV19
CASSQEPGLRNTEAFF TGTGCCAGCAGCCAGGAGCCGGGACTCAGGAACACTGAAGCTTTCTTT 16 TRBJ1-1 - - TRBV4-2
CASSPDRANEKLFF TGTGCCAGCAGCCCTGACAGGGCTAATGAAAAACTGTTTTTT 14 TRBJ1-4 - TRBD1 TRBV11-2
CASSGPGLNIQYF TGTGCCAGCAGCGGGCCAGGGTTAAACATTCAGTACTTC 13 TRBJ2-4 - - TRBV7-2
CASSLGLALSGEQFF TGCGCCAGCAGCTTGGGACTAGCTCTCAGTGGTGAGCAGTTCTTC 15 TRBJ2-1 once TRBD2 TRBV5-1
CATSWGTGFDYTF TGTGCCACCTCCTGGGGGACAGGATTCGACTACACCTTC 13 TRBJ1-2 - TRBD1 TRBV24-1
CASKAPTSNQPQHF TGTGCCAGTAAAGCCCCTACTAGCAATCAGCCCCAGCATTTT 14 TRBJ1-5 - - TRBV19
CASSLARQGNTIYF TGTGCCAGCAGCTTAGCGCGACAAGGAAACACCATATATTTT 14 TRBJ1-3 - - TRBV7-2
CASSPTGGPSGYTF TGTGCCAGCAGCCCAACAGGGGGGCCGTCTGGCTACACCTTC 14 TRBJ1-2 - TRBD1 TRBV5-4
CASSQDASLRRKDTEAFF TGTGCCAGCAGCCAAGACGCGTCGTTGCGGCGGAAAGACACTGAAGCTTTCTTT 18 TRBJ1-1 - - TRBV4-2
CASSLGASRGEEETQYF TGCGCCAGCAGCTTGGGGGCTAGCAGGGGAGAGGAAGAGACCCAGTACTTC 17 TRBJ2-5 - - TRBV5-1
CASNRKTGESNQPQHF TGTGCCAGCAACAGAAAAACAGGAGAAAGCAATCAGCCCCAGCATTTT 16 TRBJ1-5 - - TRBV19
CASSLERPETQYF TGTGCCAGCAGCTTAGAGCGGCCAGAGACCCAGTACTTC 13 TRBJ2-5 - - TRBV7-2
CATSRDRQPNQPQHF TGTGCCACCAGCAGAGATCGACAGCCCAATCAGCCCCAGCATTTT 15 TRBJ1-5 - - TRBV15
CASSLGAGGETQYF TGTGCCAGCAGCTTGGGGGCGGGAGGGGAGACCCAGTACTTC 14 TRBJ2-5 - TRBD2 TRBV5-4
CASSSGYVVKNTEAFF TGCGCCAGCAGCTCAGGTTACGTGGTGAAGAACACTGAAGCTTTCTTT 16 TRBJ1-1 - - TRBV5-1
CATTGTSGIGELFF TGTGCCACCACCGGGACTAGCGGGATCGGGGAGCTGTTTTTT 14 TRBJ2-2 - TRBD2 TRBV24-1
CATSGDRDHQPQHF TGTGCCACCAGCGGAGACAGGGACCATCAGCCCCAGCATTTT 14 TRBJ1-5 - TRBD1 TRBV24-1
CASSRISGTSGHNEQFF TGTGCCAGCAGTAGGATATCCGGGACTAGCGGGCACAATGAGCAGTTCTTC 17 TRBJ2-1 once TRBD2 TRBV27
CASSDAGSLGELFF TGTGCCAGCAGTGACGCAGGGTCACTCGGGGAGCTGTTTTTT 14 TRBJ2-2 - - TRBV28
CASKEEGSYQPQHF TGTGCCAGCAAGGAGGAAGGGAGCTATCAGCCCCAGCATTTT 14 TRBJ1-5 - - TRBV28
CASRDTLRGAFF TGTGCCAGCAGGGACACCCTAAGGGGAGCTTTCTTT 12 TRBJ1-1 - - TRBV2
CASSVGLAFFDEQYF TGTGCCAGCAGCGTGGGACTAGCCTTTTTCGACGAGCAGTACTTC 15 TRBJ2-7 - TRBD2 TRBV9
CASSQVLNRGHYEQYF TGTGCCAGCAGCCAAGTTTTGAACAGGGGGCACTACGAGCAGTACTTC 16 TRBJ2-7 - TRBD1 TRBV3-1/TRBV3-2
CASSIPGQGSDTQYF TGTGCCAGCAGCATCCCGGGCCAGGGATCAGATACGCAGTATTTT 15 TRBJ2-3 - - TRBV28
CASSPRLAGTPDTQYF TGTGCCAGCAGCCCAAGACTAGCGGGGACTCCAGATACGCAGTATTTT 16 TRBJ2-3 once TRBD2 TRBV9
CASSFRNTEAFF TGTGCCAGCAGTTTCAGGAACACTGAAGCTTTCTTT 12 TRBJ1-1 - - TRBV28
CASSLASVRLLAEYNEQFF TGTGCCAGCAGTTTAGCCAGTGTTAGGTTATTAGCGGAGTACAATGAGCAGTTCTTC 19 TRBJ2-1 once - TRBV28
CASSFGNGFNSYNEQFF TGTGCCAGCAGTTTTGGTAACGGGTTCAACTCCTACAATGAGCAGTTCTTC 17 TRBJ2-1 - - TRBV27
CASSSRTGSTDTQYF TGTGCCAGCAGCTCCCGGACAGGGAGCACAGATACGCAGTATTTT 15 TRBJ2-3 - TRBD1 TRBV11-2
CASTHGTDLYEQYF TGTGCCAGCACCCACGGGACAGATCTATACGAGCAGTACTTC 14 TRBJ2-7 - TRBD1 TRBV6-5
CAISPRQDSTGANVLTF TGTGCCATCAGCCCCCGACAGGACTCAACTGGGGCCAACGTCCTGACTTTC 17 TRBJ2-6 - - TRBV10-3
CASSQGQGILETQYF TGTGCCAGCAGCCAAGGACAGGGGATTTTGGAGACCCAGTACTTC 15 TRBJ2-5 - TRBD1 TRBV3-1/TRBV3-2
CATSRGGPNYGYTF TGTGCCACCAGTCGGGGGGGGCCTAACTATGGCTACACCTTC 14 TRBJ1-2 - - TRBV24-1
CASSLGVTGTTEAFF TGTGCCAGCAGCTTAGGGGTCACAGGGACCACTGAAGCTTTCTTT 15 TRBJ1-1 - - TRBV11-3
CAISPGLAGGEKWETQYF TGTGCCATCAGTCCTGGACTAGCGGGAGGGGAAAAGTGGGAGACCCAGTACTTC 18 TRBJ2-5 - TRBD2 TRBV10-3
CASSFRGETQYF TGTGCCAGCAGTTTCAGGGGGGAGACCCAGTACTTC 12 TRBJ2-5 - TRBD1 TRBV12-3/TRBV12-4
CASSQGLADTYEQYF TGTGCCAGCAGCCAGGGTCTAGCTGACACCTACGAGCAGTACTTC 15 TRBJ2-7 - - TRBV3-1/TRBV3-2
CASSSGGQGSPQHF TGTGCCAGCAGTTCTGGGGGACAGGGGAGTCCCCAGCATTTT 14 TRBJ1-5 - TRBD1 TRBV28
CASSQDRNLYGYTF TGTGCCAGCAGCCAGGACAGGAACCTCTATGGCTACACCTTC 14 TRBJ1-2 - TRBD1 TRBV14
CASSLGSRGGELFF TGTGCCAGCAGCTTGGGGAGTCGGGGAGGGGAGCTGTTTTTT 14 TRBJ2-2 - - TRBV5-4
CASSSQAGSYEQYF TGTGCCAGCAGTTCCCAGGCGGGGAGCTACGAGCAGTACTTC 14 TRBJ2-7 - - TRBV27
CASSEGWDTNYGYTF TGTGCCAGCAGTGAAGGGTGGGACACCAACTATGGCTACACCTTC 15 TRBJ1-2 - - TRBV6-1
CASSVGGNTIYF TGTGCCAGCAGTGTCGGTGGAAACACCATATATTTT 12 TRBJ1-3 few - TRBV2
CASGQEPGSEAFF TGTGCCAGTGGACAGGAGCCCGGGTCTGAAGCTTTCTTT 13 TRBJ1-1 - TRBD1 TRBV19
CASSSFAREGTNEQFF TGCGCCAGCAGCTCTTTTGCCCGGGAGGGCACGAATGAGCAGTTCTTC 16 TRBJ2-1 - TRBD2 TRBV4-1
CASSIRTGGTQYF TGTGCCAGCAGCATACGAACAGGGGGGACCCAGTACTTC 13 TRBJ2-5 - TRBD1 TRBV3-1/TRBV3-2
CASRLPGGGNTEAFF TGTGCCAGCAGGTTACCAGGGGGTGGGAACACTGAAGCTTTCTTT 15 TRBJ1-1 - TRBD1 TRBV28
CASSYQTPGTSNVKDTQYF TGTGCCAGCAGTTACCAGACCCCCGGGACTAGCAATGTTAAAGATACGCAGTATTTT 19 TRBJ2-3 - TRBD2 TRBV27
CASSLRQGIETQYF TGTGCCAGCAGCTTAAGGCAGGGGATAGAGACCCAGTACTTC 14 TRBJ2-5 - - TRBV7-2
CASLSNPGYYGYTF TGTGCCAGCCTTAGTAATCCAGGGTACTATGGCTACACCTTC 14 TRBJ1-2 few - TRBV2
CASSHARGGAFYNSPLHF TGTGCCAGCAGCCACGCTCGGGGGGGGGCATTTTATAATTCACCCCTCCACTTT 18 TRBJ1-6 - - TRBV7-8
CASSRSGSRNEQFF TGTGCCAGCAGCCGTAGCGGGAGTCGAAATGAGCAGTTCTTC 14 TRBJ2-1 - TRBD2 TRBV11-3
CASSVGGLAGGGTDTQYF TGTGCCAGCAGCGTAGGGGGACTAGCGGGAGGCGGGACAGATACGCAGTATTTT 18 TRBJ2-3 - TRBD2 TRBV9
CASSFPLPSTDTQYF TGTGCCAGCAGTTTTCCCCTCCCTAGCACAGATACGCAGTATTTT 15 TRBJ2-3 - - TRBV28
CASSIRVSGPSSNQPQHF TGTGCCAGTAGTATTAGGGTTTCAGGGCCATCAAGCAATCAGCCCCAGCATTTT 18 TRBJ1-5 - - TRBV19